This T cell receptor beta chain was sequenced during a study of T cell responses to AZD1222 COVID-19 vaccine. Findings of the study overall: The sample set comprised mostly white British donors with more females, and clonal diversity was possibly underestimated.

Concerning this clone: The antigen is not known.

Data came from immunoSEQ multiplex PCR; TCRdb stores just in-frame clones and leaves some out. This table has approximately 200,000 clones, around 93% appearing once. Germline CDR1 and CDR2: SEHNR and FQNEAQ (reference sequence). The CDR3 sequence is 15 residues long. V gave up 3 bases and J gave up 3 bases; unmatched junction bases: 5. The clonotype originates from an adult who received the AZD1222 COVID-19 vaccine. The sequenced sample was peripheral blood, obtained 28 days after the second AZD1222 dose. The chain recombines TRBV7-9 with TRBJ2-7; 10 positions agree with TRBD1. DNA of the CDR3: TGTGCCAGCAGCTTGACCGGGACAGGGGTCTACGAGCAGTACTTC. Translated, it gives CASSLTGTGVYEQYF.